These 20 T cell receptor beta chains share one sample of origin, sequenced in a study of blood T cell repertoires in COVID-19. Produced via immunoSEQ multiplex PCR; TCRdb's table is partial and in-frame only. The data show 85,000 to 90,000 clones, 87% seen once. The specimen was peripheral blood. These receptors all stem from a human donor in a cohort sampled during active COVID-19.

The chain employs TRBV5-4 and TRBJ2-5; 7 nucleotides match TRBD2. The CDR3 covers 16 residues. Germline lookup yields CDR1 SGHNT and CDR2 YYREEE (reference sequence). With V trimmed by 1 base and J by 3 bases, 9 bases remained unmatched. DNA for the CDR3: TGTGCCAGCAGCTTGCGGACTAGACCTAGTAAAGAGACCCAGTACTTC. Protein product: CASSLRTRPSKETQYF.

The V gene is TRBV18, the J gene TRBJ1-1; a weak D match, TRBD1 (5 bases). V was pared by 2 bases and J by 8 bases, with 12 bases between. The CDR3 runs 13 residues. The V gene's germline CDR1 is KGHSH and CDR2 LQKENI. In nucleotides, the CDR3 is TGTGCCAGCTCACCAGGGGCAGGTGAGGAAGCTTTCTTT. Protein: CASSPGAGEEAFF.

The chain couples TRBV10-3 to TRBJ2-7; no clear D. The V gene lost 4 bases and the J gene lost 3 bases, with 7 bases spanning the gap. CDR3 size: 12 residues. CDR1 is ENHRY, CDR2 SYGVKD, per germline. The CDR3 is CAISAPGYEQYF. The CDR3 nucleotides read TGTGCCATCAGTGCTCCAGGCTACGAGCAGTACTTC.

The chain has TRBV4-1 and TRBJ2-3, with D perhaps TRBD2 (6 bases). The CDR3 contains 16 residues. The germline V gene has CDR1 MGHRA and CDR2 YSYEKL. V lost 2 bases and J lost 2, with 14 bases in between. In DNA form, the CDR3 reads TGCGCCAGCAGCCAAAGATCGGGAGACGACACAGATACGCAGTATTTT. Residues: CASSQRSGDDTDTQYF.

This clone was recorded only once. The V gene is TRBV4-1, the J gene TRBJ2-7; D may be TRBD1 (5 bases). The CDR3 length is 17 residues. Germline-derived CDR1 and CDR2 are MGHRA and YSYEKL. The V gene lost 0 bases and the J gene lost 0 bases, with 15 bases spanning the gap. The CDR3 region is CASSQEKGVSSSYEQYF. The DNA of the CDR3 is TGCGCCAGCAGCCAAGAAAAAGGGGTTTCCTCCTCCTACGAGCAGTACTTC.

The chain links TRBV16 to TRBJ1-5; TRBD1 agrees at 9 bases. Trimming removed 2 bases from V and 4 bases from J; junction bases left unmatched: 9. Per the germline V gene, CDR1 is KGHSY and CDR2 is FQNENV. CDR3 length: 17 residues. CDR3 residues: CASSQSGQGTGNQPQHF. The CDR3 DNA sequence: TGTGCCAGCAGCCAAAGTGGACAGGGGACAGGAAATCAGCCCCAGCATTTT.

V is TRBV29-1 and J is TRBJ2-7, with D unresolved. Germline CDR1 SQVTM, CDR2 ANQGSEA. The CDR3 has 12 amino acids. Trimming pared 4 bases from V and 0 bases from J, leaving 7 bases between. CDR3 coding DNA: TGCAGCGTTGGAACAGACTCCTACGAGCAGTACTTC. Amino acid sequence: CSVGTDSYEQYF.

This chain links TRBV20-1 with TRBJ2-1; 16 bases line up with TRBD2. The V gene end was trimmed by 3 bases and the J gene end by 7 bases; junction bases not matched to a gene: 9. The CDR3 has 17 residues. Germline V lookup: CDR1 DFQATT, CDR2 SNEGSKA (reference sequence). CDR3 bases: TGCAGTGCTAGTGGTCCGGGACTAGCGGGAGGGTTTAATGAGCAGTTCTTC. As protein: CSASGPGLAGGFNEQFF.

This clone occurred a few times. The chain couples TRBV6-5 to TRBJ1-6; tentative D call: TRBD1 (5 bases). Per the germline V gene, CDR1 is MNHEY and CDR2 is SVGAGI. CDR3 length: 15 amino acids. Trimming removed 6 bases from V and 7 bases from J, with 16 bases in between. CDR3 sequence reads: CASRIAGGFNSPLHF. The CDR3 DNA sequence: TGTGCCAGCAGAATCGCCGGGGGTTTCAATTCACCCCTCCACTTT.

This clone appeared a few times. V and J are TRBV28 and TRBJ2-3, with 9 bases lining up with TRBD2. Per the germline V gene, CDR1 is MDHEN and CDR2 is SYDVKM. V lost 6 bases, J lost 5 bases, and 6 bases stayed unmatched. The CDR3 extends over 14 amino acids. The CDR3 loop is CASSPGLAKDTQYF. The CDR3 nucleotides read TGTGCCAGCAGCCCGGGACTAGCCAAAGATACGCAGTATTTT. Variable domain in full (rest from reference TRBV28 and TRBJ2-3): DVKVTQSSRYLVKRTGEKVFLECVQDMDHENMFWYRQDPGLGLRLIYFSYDVKMKEKGDIPEGYSVSREKKERFSLILESASTNQTSMYLCASSPGLAKDTQYFGPGTRLTVL.

The CDR3 sequence: CASSHIGSGPTDTQYF. CDR3 DNA sequence: TGTGCCAGCAGCCATATTGGGAGTGGACCCACAGATACGCAGTATTTT. This chain uses TRBV3-1 (or the pseudogene TRBV3-2) with TRBJ2-3; a possible D gene is TRBD2 (5 bases). CDR1 is LGHDT, CDR2 YNNKEL, per germline (reference sequence). V lost 3 bases to trimming and J lost 2 bases, with 15 bases between them. The CDR3 has 16 amino acids.

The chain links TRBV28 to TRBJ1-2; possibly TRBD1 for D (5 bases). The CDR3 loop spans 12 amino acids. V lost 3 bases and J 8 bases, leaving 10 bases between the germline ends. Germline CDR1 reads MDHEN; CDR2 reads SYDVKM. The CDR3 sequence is CASSFGRGGYTF. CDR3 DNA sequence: TGTGCCAGCAGTTTTGGCCGGGGGGGCTACACCTTC.

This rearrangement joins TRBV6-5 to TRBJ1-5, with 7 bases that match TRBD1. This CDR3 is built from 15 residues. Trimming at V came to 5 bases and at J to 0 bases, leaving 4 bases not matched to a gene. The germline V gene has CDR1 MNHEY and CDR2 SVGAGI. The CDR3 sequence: CASSRTGPSNQPQHF. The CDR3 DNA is TGTGCCAGCAGTAGGACAGGCCCTAGCAATCAGCCCCAGCATTTT.

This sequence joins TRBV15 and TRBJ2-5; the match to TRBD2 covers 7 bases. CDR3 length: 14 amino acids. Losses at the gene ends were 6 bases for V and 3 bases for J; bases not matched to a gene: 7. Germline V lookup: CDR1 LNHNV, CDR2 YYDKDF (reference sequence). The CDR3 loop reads CATSFLGGEETQYF. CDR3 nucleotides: TGTGCCACCAGTTTCTTGGGGGGGGAAGAGACCCAGTACTTC.

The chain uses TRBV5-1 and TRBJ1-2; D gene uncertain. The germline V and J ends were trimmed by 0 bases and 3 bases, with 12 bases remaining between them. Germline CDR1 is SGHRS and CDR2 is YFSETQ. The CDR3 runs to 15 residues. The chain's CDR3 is CASSLGSSADYGYTF. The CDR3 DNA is TGCGCCAGCAGCTTGGGGAGTTCCGCTGACTATGGCTACACCTTC.

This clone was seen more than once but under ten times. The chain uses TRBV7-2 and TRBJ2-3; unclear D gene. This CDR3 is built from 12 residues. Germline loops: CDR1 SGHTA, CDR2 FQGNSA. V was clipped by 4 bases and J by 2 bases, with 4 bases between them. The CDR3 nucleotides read TGTGCCAGCAGCTCTACCACAGATACGCAGTATTTT. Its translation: CASSSTTDTQYF.

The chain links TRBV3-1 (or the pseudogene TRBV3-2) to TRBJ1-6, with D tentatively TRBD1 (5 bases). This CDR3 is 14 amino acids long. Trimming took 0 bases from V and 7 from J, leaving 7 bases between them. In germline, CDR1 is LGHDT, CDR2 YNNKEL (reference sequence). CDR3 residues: CASSQDRANSPLHF. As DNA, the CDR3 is TGTGCCAGCAGCCAAGACAGGGCCAATTCACCCCTCCACTTT.

The CDR3 DNA reads as TGTGCCATCAGTGTGAACCCACAGGGCTTCATGAACACTGAAGCTTTCTTT. Protein: CAISVNPQGFMNTEAFF. V is TRBV10-3 and J is TRBJ1-1; D may be TRBD1 (6 bases). The CDR3 totals 17 residues. CDR1 ENHRY and CDR2 SYGVKD come from the germline V gene. Deletions cut 4 bases from V and 0 bases from J, with 18 bases between.

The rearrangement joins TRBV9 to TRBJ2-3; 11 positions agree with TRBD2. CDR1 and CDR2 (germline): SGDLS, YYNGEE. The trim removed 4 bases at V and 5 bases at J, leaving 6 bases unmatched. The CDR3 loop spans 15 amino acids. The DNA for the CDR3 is TGTGCCAGCAGCCCACTAGCGGGAGTAGAAGATACGCAGTATTTT. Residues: CASSPLAGVEDTQYF.

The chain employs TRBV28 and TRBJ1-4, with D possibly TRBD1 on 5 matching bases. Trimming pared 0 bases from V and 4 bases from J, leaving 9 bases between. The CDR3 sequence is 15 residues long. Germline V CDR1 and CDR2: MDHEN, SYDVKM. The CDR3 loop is CASSLWGGDNEKLFF. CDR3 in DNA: TGTGCCAGCAGTTTATGGGGGGGGGATAATGAAAAACTGTTTTTT.